A selection of T cell receptor beta chains follows, all from one sample in a study of blood T cell repertoires in COVID-19. The method was immunoSEQ multiplex PCR; TCRdb's version includes in-frame clones alone and lacks a portion of them. The sample includes roughly 290,000 clones, roughly 85% seen only once; the top ten take 4% to 4.5%. Sequences were obtained from PBMCs or T cells enriched from blood (not recorded which). These receptors came from a woman aged 25-40 years who had recovered from COVID-19. The CDR3 runs from the conserved cysteine through the conserved F or W. Each record gives: J gene, V gene, clone size, D gene, CDR3 DNA, CDR3 protein. D genes are given only for firm matches. A row's size may be missing; if present it is once, few, many or a size class.

J gene: TRBJ2-3; V gene: TRBV20-1; clone size: .; D gene: TRBD2; CDR3 DNA: TGCAGTGCTAGTCCCGGGGGGGCGGTGACAGATACGCAGTATTTT; CDR3 protein: CSASPGGAVTDTQYF
J gene: TRBJ2-7; V gene: TRBV14; clone size: .; D gene: TRBD2; CDR3 DNA: TGTGCCCCCTCTGGGACTAGGGGCCCCGAGCAGTACTTC; CDR3 protein: CAPSGTRGPEQYF
J gene: TRBJ1-2; V gene: TRBV10-3; clone size: .; D gene: .; CDR3 DNA: TGTGCCACCAACTTCAGGGGCGCCTATGGCTACACCTTC; CDR3 protein: CATNFRGAYGYTF
J gene: TRBJ1-6; V gene: TRBV30; clone size: once; D gene: TRBD1; CDR3 DNA: TGTGCCTGGAGTGTATGGGACAGGGGAAGTTCACCCCTCCACTTT; CDR3 protein: CAWSVWDRGSSPLHF
J gene: TRBJ1-6; V gene: TRBV15; clone size: .; D gene: .; CDR3 DNA: TGTGCCACCTGCCGGGGAAATAATTCACCCCTCCACTTT; CDR3 protein: CATCRGNNSPLHF
J gene: TRBJ1-1; V gene: TRBV28; clone size: .; D gene: .; CDR3 DNA: TGTGCCAGCAGTTCTATTTGGGGTTCAGGGCCCGGACCGAACACTGAAGCTTTCTTT; CDR3 protein: CASSSIWGSGPGPNTEAFF
J gene: TRBJ1-1; V gene: TRBV7-6; clone size: once; D gene: .; CDR3 DNA: TGTGCCAGCAGCTTAGTACCAGGGTCGAACACTGAAGCTTTCTTT; CDR3 protein: CASSLVPGSNTEAFF
J gene: TRBJ1-4; V gene: TRBV5-1; clone size: .; D gene: .; CDR3 DNA: TGCGCCAGCAGCTTGGCGCAGGGTGGAGAAAAACTGTTTTTT; CDR3 protein: CASSLAQGGEKLFF
J gene: TRBJ2-2; V gene: TRBV9; clone size: .; D gene: .; CDR3 DNA: TGTGCCAGCAGCGTAGAGGACAGTGGGAAAGAGGAGCTGTTTTTT; CDR3 protein: CASSVEDSGKEELFF
J gene: TRBJ2-7; V gene: TRBV25-1; clone size: many; D gene: .; CDR3 DNA: TGTGCCAGCACAGGTACTTGGGACGAGCAGTACTTC; CDR3 protein: CASTGTWDEQYF
J gene: TRBJ1-2; V gene: TRBV7-2; clone size: .; D gene: .; CDR3 DNA: TGTGCCACCCTGGACAGTCTTAACTATGGCTACACCTTC; CDR3 protein: CATLDSLNYGYTF
J gene: TRBJ2-7; V gene: TRBV2; clone size: many; D gene: TRBD1; CDR3 DNA: TGTGCCAGCCTGGGACAGACCTACGAGCAGTACTTC; CDR3 protein: CASLGQTYEQYF
J gene: TRBJ2-7; V gene: TRBV5-1; clone size: once; D gene: TRBD1; CDR3 DNA: TGCGCCAGCAGCACGGGACAGCGAGCCTACGAGCAGTACTTC; CDR3 protein: CASSTGQRAYEQYF
J gene: TRBJ1-2; V gene: TRBV11-2; clone size: .; D gene: .; CDR3 DNA: TGTGCCAGCAGCTCCTGGACCTTAAAGAGGGAAGCTAACTATGGCTACACCTTC; CDR3 protein: CASSSWTLKREANYGYTF
J gene: TRBJ2-1; V gene: TRBV7-2; clone size: .; D gene: TRBD2; CDR3 DNA: TGTGCCAGCAGCTCTCCCGGGACTAGCGGGGGGGCTCTTAATGAGCAGTTCTTC; CDR3 protein: CASSSPGTSGGALNEQFF
J gene: TRBJ1-2; V gene: TRBV18; clone size: .; D gene: .; CDR3 DNA: TGTGCCAGCTCACCACCGGGGAGGGACCCCGCTAACTATGGCTACACCTTC; CDR3 protein: CASSPPGRDPANYGYTF
J gene: TRBJ2-5; V gene: TRBV3-1/TRBV3-2; clone size: .; D gene: TRBD1; CDR3 DNA: TGTGCCAGCGGGGACAGTTTGGTTGAGACCCAGTACTTC; CDR3 protein: CASGDSLVETQYF
J gene: TRBJ2-1; V gene: TRBV7-8; clone size: .; D gene: .; CDR3 DNA: TGTGCCAGCAGCTGGAAAGTAGGGGATCAATATCGGTTCTTC; CDR3 protein: CASSWKVGDQYRFF
J gene: TRBJ1-1; V gene: TRBV28; clone size: .; D gene: TRBD1; CDR3 DNA: TGTGCCAGCAGTCCCACTATACTCAGGACAGGGACTCGCGCTGAAGCTTTCTTT; CDR3 protein: CASSPTILRTGTRAEAFF
J gene: TRBJ2-7; V gene: TRBV5-1; clone size: few; D gene: TRBD1; CDR3 DNA: TGCGCCAGCAGCTTGGACGCGACAGGGAGTCCCAAGCAGTACTTC; CDR3 protein: CASSLDATGSPKQYF
J gene: TRBJ1-5; V gene: TRBV11-2; clone size: .; D gene: .; CDR3 DNA: TGTGCCAGCAGCTTAGGGTCTAGCGACGGATTTTATAGCAATCAGCCCCAGCATTTT; CDR3 protein: CASSLGSSDGFYSNQPQHF
J gene: TRBJ1-3; V gene: TRBV7-8; clone size: .; D gene: .; CDR3 DNA: TGTGCCAGCAGCTCCGGACTGACCTCTGGAAACACCATATATTTT; CDR3 protein: CASSSGLTSGNTIYF
J gene: TRBJ2-3; V gene: TRBV24-1; clone size: .; D gene: TRBD2; CDR3 DNA: TGTGCCACCAGTGAAAATAGCGGGGGGGAGAGGGATACGCAGTATTTT; CDR3 protein: CATSENSGGERDTQYF
J gene: TRBJ1-3; V gene: TRBV28; clone size: .; D gene: .; CDR3 DNA: TGTGCCAGCAGTTTAATGGCAGACTCTCTAAACACCATATATTTT; CDR3 protein: CASSLMADSLNTIYF
J gene: TRBJ1-2; V gene: TRBV28; clone size: .; D gene: TRBD1; CDR3 DNA: TGTGCCAGCAGTTCTTCCTCCGGGACAGGGAGTTTTGGCTATGGCTACACCTTC; CDR3 protein: CASSSSSGTGSFGYGYTF
J gene: TRBJ2-1; V gene: TRBV11-2; clone size: once; D gene: .; CDR3 DNA: TGTGCCAGCAGCCCTCCTCGGGTGAGAAACTACAATGAGCAGTTCTTC; CDR3 protein: CASSPPRVRNYNEQFF
J gene: TRBJ1-1; V gene: TRBV29-1; clone size: .; D gene: .; CDR3 DNA: TGCAGCGTTGACTCCACTGAAGCTTTCTTT; CDR3 protein: CSVDSTEAFF
J gene: TRBJ2-1; V gene: TRBV3-1/TRBV3-2; clone size: few; D gene: .; CDR3 DNA: TGTGCCAGCAGCCAAATCCGGCAGGGGGGACGTTACAATGAGCAGTTCTTC; CDR3 protein: CASSQIRQGGRYNEQFF
J gene: TRBJ2-7; V gene: TRBV28; clone size: .; D gene: TRBD2; CDR3 DNA: TGTGCCAGCAGTTTATTTTTTCGCGGGAGGGGGAACTCCTACGAGCAGTACTTC; CDR3 protein: CASSLFFRGRGNSYEQYF
J gene: TRBJ1-1; V gene: TRBV27; clone size: .; D gene: .; CDR3 DNA: TGTGCCAGCAGTTTAATTAAGTCGGGTGAAGCTTTCTTT; CDR3 protein: CASSLIKSGEAFF
J gene: TRBJ1-1; V gene: TRBV12-3/TRBV12-4; clone size: .; D gene: .; CDR3 DNA: TGTGCCAGCAGTGTAGGGAGCCCTGAAGCTTTCTTT; CDR3 protein: CASSVGSPEAFF
J gene: TRBJ1-2; V gene: TRBV28; clone size: .; D gene: TRBD1; CDR3 DNA: TGTGCCAGCAGTCCCCCGACAGGGAGCTATGGCTACACCTTC; CDR3 protein: CASSPPTGSYGYTF
J gene: TRBJ1-1; V gene: TRBV5-1; clone size: .; D gene: .; CDR3 DNA: TGCGCCAGCAGCTTGGGGAGGGAGACTGAAGCTTTCTTT; CDR3 protein: CASSLGRETEAFF
J gene: TRBJ1-1; V gene: TRBV28; clone size: once; D gene: TRBD1; CDR3 DNA: TGTGCCAGCAGTTTTTTTCCGGTCAAGACAGGGGAAGCTTTCTTT; CDR3 protein: CASSFFPVKTGEAFF
J gene: TRBJ2-1; V gene: TRBV6-5; clone size: .; D gene: .; CDR3 DNA: TGTGCCAGCACCACTCGGGACACCCCCCAGGAGTTCTTC; CDR3 protein: CASTTRDTPQEFF
J gene: TRBJ2-1; V gene: TRBV5-1; clone size: .; D gene: TRBD1; CDR3 DNA: TGCGCCAGCAGCTTGGAAGGGGGCTTAGGAAGGCCGGGGAATGAGCAGTTCTTC; CDR3 protein: CASSLEGGLGRPGNEQFF
J gene: TRBJ1-2; V gene: TRBV30; clone size: .; D gene: .; CDR3 DNA: TGTGCCTGGAGTGTATTGGAGGTTATGGGTTACACCTTC; CDR3 protein: CAWSVLEVMGYTF
J gene: TRBJ2-7; V gene: TRBV7-9; clone size: .; D gene: TRBD2; CDR3 DNA: TGTGCCAGCAGCCACGGTCAGGGACTAGGGTCCTACGAGCAGTACTTC; CDR3 protein: CASSHGQGLGSYEQYF
J gene: TRBJ1-6; V gene: TRBV28; clone size: .; D gene: TRBD1; CDR3 DNA: TGTGCCAGCAGTGAAGTACAGGGGGCGGTGGAGTCCTATAATTCACCCCTCCACTTT; CDR3 protein: CASSEVQGAVESYNSPLHF
J gene: TRBJ2-5; V gene: TRBV28; clone size: once; D gene: .; CDR3 DNA: TGTGCCAGCAGAAGACAGGATGTGACCCAGTACTTC; CDR3 protein: CASRRQDVTQYF
J gene: TRBJ2-1; V gene: TRBV19; clone size: .; D gene: TRBD1; CDR3 DNA: TGTGCCAGTAGTATGGGGACAGGGCCCGGTGAGCAGTTCTTC; CDR3 protein: CASSMGTGPGEQFF
J gene: TRBJ2-7; V gene: TRBV29-1; clone size: .; D gene: TRBD1; CDR3 DNA: TGCAGCGTTGCTCGCCGGGACAGGGAAAACGAGCAGTACTTC; CDR3 protein: CSVARRDRENEQYF
J gene: TRBJ1-1; V gene: TRBV2; clone size: .; D gene: TRBD1; CDR3 DNA: TGTGCCAGCAGTGACAGGGGGAGGTCTGAAGCTTTCTTT; CDR3 protein: CASSDRGRSEAFF
J gene: TRBJ1-2; V gene: TRBV28; clone size: .; D gene: .; CDR3 DNA: TGTGCCAGCAGTAAACACCCTTATGGCTACACCTTC; CDR3 protein: CASSKHPYGYTF
J gene: TRBJ1-5; V gene: TRBV19; clone size: few; D gene: .; CDR3 DNA: TGTGCCAGTAGTGGGGCTGGGGGGGCTGGCAATCAGCCCCAGCATTTT; CDR3 protein: CASSGAGGAGNQPQHF
J gene: TRBJ1-2; V gene: TRBV29-1; clone size: .; D gene: TRBD1; CDR3 DNA: TGCAGCGTTGGGGACAGGGGGGAACCCGGCTACACCTTC; CDR3 protein: CSVGDRGEPGYTF
J gene: TRBJ1-1; V gene: TRBV28; clone size: .; D gene: .; CDR3 DNA: TGTGCCAGCAGTTTAGCGGGGGCAGGCACTGAAGCTTTCTTT; CDR3 protein: CASSLAGAGTEAFF
J gene: TRBJ1-6; V gene: TRBV28; clone size: few; D gene: .; CDR3 DNA: TGTGCCAGCAGTTCCCGGGACTATAATTCACCCCTCCACTTT; CDR3 protein: CASSSRDYNSPLHF
J gene: TRBJ1-6; V gene: TRBV4-1; clone size: once; D gene: .; CDR3 DNA: TGCGCCAGCAGCCACCAATCTAACACAGATAATTCACCCCTCCACTTT; CDR3 protein: CASSHQSNTDNSPLHF
J gene: TRBJ1-5; V gene: TRBV12-3/TRBV12-4; clone size: .; D gene: TRBD1; CDR3 DNA: TGTGCCAGCACCTCGGACAGGGGTCAGCCCCAGCATTTT; CDR3 protein: CASTSDRGQPQHF
J gene: TRBJ1-4; V gene: TRBV27; clone size: .; D gene: .; CDR3 DNA: TGTGCCAGCAGCTGGAGGACAGATGCAACTAATGAAAAACTGTTTTTT; CDR3 protein: CASSWRTDATNEKLFF
J gene: TRBJ2-7; V gene: TRBV2; clone size: .; D gene: .; CDR3 DNA: TGTGCCAGCATTTTAGAGGGCTACGAGCAGTACTTC; CDR3 protein: CASILEGYEQYF
J gene: TRBJ2-1; V gene: TRBV4-1; clone size: .; D gene: .; CDR3 DNA: TGCGCCAGCAGCTTAACAGCGGTAGAGGGCCATCTTGATGAGCAGTTCTTC; CDR3 protein: CASSLTAVEGHLDEQFF